These 11 T cell receptor beta chains were sequenced from one sample in a study of blood T cell repertoires in COVID-19. Assay used: immunoSEQ multiplex PCR; TCRdb lists only in-frame clones, some missing. The table shows about 40,000 clones, with 90% to 95% occurring only once. The sequenced sample consisted of peripheral blood. Receptor source: a woman in her twenties or thirties in a cohort sampled during active COVID-19.

The V and J genes are TRBV4-1 and TRBJ2-5; tentative D call: TRBD1 (6 bases). V lost 1 base and J lost 2, with 14 bases in between. The germline V gene has CDR1 MGHRA and CDR2 YSYEKL. CDR3 size: 16 residues. CDR3 nucleotide sequence: TGCGCCAGCAGCCAAGGGGATACTGGACAGCAAGAGACCCAGTACTTC. Its translation is CASSQGDTGQQETQYF.

This clone was detected once. The gene calls are TRBV19 and TRBJ1-2; no reliable D call. This CDR3 is built from 13 residues. Per germline, CDR1 LNHDA and CDR2 SQIVND (reference sequence). V was cut by 6 bases and J by 3 bases, with 11 bases left in between. The CDR3 loop reads CASRRVLDYGYTF. The CDR3 nucleotides read TGTGCCAGTAGGCGGGTCTTGGACTATGGCTACACCTTC.

J is TRBJ2-7 and V is TRBV12-3 or TRBV12-4; TRBD2 matches at 10 bases. The CDR3 has 13 amino acids. V was clipped by 4 bases and J by 7 bases; unmatched bases: 4. The CDR3 bases are TGTGCCAGCAGTTCGGGACTAGCGAGGGAGCAGTACTTC. It translates to CASSSGLAREQYF.

The genes are TRBV29-1 and TRBJ1-4; 7 bases are a match to TRBD1. Germline trimming cut 7 bases from V and 5 bases from J; bases unmatched to any gene: 10. This CDR3 spans 14 amino acids. CDR1 and CDR2 from the germline V gene are SQVTM and ANQGSEA. CDR3 nucleotides: TGCAGCGCAGCTGCGGGACAGAGCAATGAAAAACTGTTTTTT. Amino acid sequence: CSAAAGQSNEKLFF.

The chain couples TRBV19 to TRBJ2-3, with D hard to call. Germline V CDR1 and CDR2: LNHDA, SQIVND (reference sequence). The CDR3 loop spans 15 amino acids. Trimming stripped 5 bases from V and 0 bases from J, with 12 bases between. CDR3 in amino acids: CASSVFSGSTDTQYF. The CDR3 DNA sequence: TGTGCCAGTAGTGTCTTCTCGGGTAGCACAGATACGCAGTATTTT.

This chain links TRBV4-3 with TRBJ2-1; a weak D match, TRBD2 (5 bases). The CDR3 consists of 17 residues. Trimming took 0 bases from V and 2 from J, leaving 14 bases between them. CDR1 LGHNA and CDR2 YSLEER come from the germline V gene. CDR3 nucleotide sequence: TGCGCCAGCAGCCAAGATACGAGGGCCGAAACCTACAATGAGCAGTTCTTC. Translation gives CASSQDTRAETYNEQFF.

The chain is built from TRBV30 and TRBJ1-2; D unresolved. Germline values: CDR1 GTSNPN, CDR2 SVGIG (reference sequence). Trimming shortened V by 2 bases and J by 2 bases, and 6 bases separated the two germline ends. This CDR3 comprises 12 residues. The CDR3 nucleotides read TGTGCCTGGAGTTGGAGGAACTATGGCTACACCTTC. Protein: CAWSWRNYGYTF. The whole variable domain, remainder taken from reference TRBV30 and TRBJ1-2, is SQTIHQWPATLVQPVGSPLSLECTVEGTSNPNLYWYRQAAGRGLQLLFYSVGIGQISSEVPQNLSASRPQDRQFILSSKKLLLSDSGFYLCAWSWRNYGYTFGSGTRLTVV.

CDR3 amino acids: CASSPGQDYEQYF. The CDR3 DNA reads TGCGCCAGCAGCCCGGGACAGGATTACGAGCAGTACTTC. The chain links TRBV4-3 to TRBJ2-7, with 8 bases fitting TRBD1. Germline lookup yields CDR1 LGHNA and CDR2 YSLEER. The CDR3 sequence is 13 residues long. The trim removed 4 bases at V and 4 bases at J, leaving 3 bases unmatched.

The chain is built from TRBV6-1 and TRBJ2-7; perhaps TRBD1 as D (6 bases). Germline V gene sequence: CDR1 MNHNS, CDR2 SASEGT. The ends were cut back, 1 base at V and 0 bases at J, with 7 bases in the middle. This CDR3 has 14 amino acids. CDR3 loop: CASSEGGGSYEQYF. The CDR3 DNA reads TGTGCCAGCAGTGAAGGAGGGGGCTCCTACGAGCAGTACTTC.

This clone has more than one count but fewer than ten. In nucleotides, the CDR3 is TGCGCCAGCAGCCAAGATGACGGGGGTTCCTACGAGCAGTACTTC. This translates into CASSQDDGGSYEQYF. The genes are TRBV4-1 and TRBJ2-7; tentative D call: TRBD2 (6 bases). Germline CDR1 MGHRA, CDR2 YSYEKL. V lost 0 bases and J lost 1, with 10 bases in between. This CDR3 contains 15 residues.

The gene calls are TRBV19 and TRBJ2-6; perhaps TRBD1 as D (6 bases). Trimming left V 4 bases short and J 2 bases short, with 18 bases between. There are 18 residues in the CDR3. CDR1 and CDR2 from the germline V gene are LNHDA and SQIVND (reference sequence). CDR3 in amino acids: CASSRRDIVKPGANVLTF. The CDR3 coding sequence is TGTGCCAGTAGTAGACGGGACATCGTAAAGCCTGGGGCCAACGTCCTGACTTTC. Together with reference TRBV19 and TRBJ2-6, the CDR3 gives the full variable domain: DGGITQSPKYLFRKEGQNVTLSCEQNLNHDAMYWYRQDPGQGLRLIYYSQIVNDFQKGDIAEGYSVSREKKESFPLTVTSAQKNPTAFYLCASSRRDIVKPGANVLTFGAGSRLTVL.